Reported below is one T cell receptor beta chain. Its cognate antigen is unknown. This entry is derived from a study of T cells in tuberculosis. Overall study: The T cells targeted glucose monomycolate, a mycobacterial lipid, via CD1B. Findings and limits, study-wide: Active tuberculosis patients had shorter CDR3-alpha; the beta difference was nonsignificant. Smaller distances to GMM-specific TCRs suggested their expansion in active tuberculosis.

The repertoire was sequenced with immunoSEQ multiplex PCR; TCRdb's copy has only in-frame clones and lacks some. This sample has around 26,000 clones; 95% to 96% occur once, and the top ten carry 9.4%. This CDR3 spans 13 amino acids. V gave up 4 bases and J gave up 7 bases, with 14 bases separating them. Germline V gene data show CDR1 as SGHNT and CDR2 as YENEEA. The source material was PBMCs. The receptor was derived from a donor aged 10 to 29 with latent tuberculosis or without tuberculosis infection. This sequence joins TRBV11-3 and TRBJ2-7; maybe TRBD1 (5 bases). The CDR3 reads CASSSSRVGEQYF. The CDR3, as DNA: TGTGCCAGCAGCTCAAGCAGGGTAGGGGAGCAGTACTTC.